A single sample gave rise to the 16 T cell receptor beta chains below, sequenced in a study of cytomegalovirus exposure and HLA in healthy donors. Primers for the PCR totalled 60 Vbeta and 13 Jbeta. Libraries were prepared by immunoSEQ multiplex PCR; TCRdb keeps only in-frame clonotypes and omits some of them. This sample has around 200,000 clones, with about 74% found just once. Sequencing input: PBMCs. The receptors stem from a middle-aged man in good health and CMV-seronegative.

J is TRBJ2-3 and V is TRBV11-2, with 10 bases lining up with TRBD2. Germline V gene data show CDR1 as SGHAT and CDR2 as FQNNGV. The CDR3 contains 16 residues. The V and J ends lost 5 bases and 4 bases, in that order; junction bases with no gene match: 9. The CDR3 DNA sequence: TGTGCCAGCAGCACAATAGCGGGGGGAGGGGCAGATACGCAGTATTTT. Its translation is CASSTIAGGGADTQYF. Combining the CDR3 with reference TRBV11-2 and TRBJ2-3 gives the whole variable domain EAGVAQSPRYKIIEKRQSVAFWCNPISGHATLYWYQQILGQGPKLLIQFQNNGVVDDSQLPKDRFSAERLKGVDSTLKIQPAKLEDSAVYLCASSTIAGGGADTQYFGPGTRLTVL.

This clone was detected a few times. The chain has TRBV5-6 and TRBJ1-6; D possibly corresponds to TRBD1 (5 bases). Germline V lookup: CDR1 SGHDT, CDR2 YYEEEE. Between the trimmed V and J ends, which lost 4 bases and 3 bases, there was a span of 11 bases. This CDR3 comprises 15 residues. Here the CDR3 DNA reads TGTGCCAGCAGCCTGGGGGGGGTCTATAATTCACCCCTCCACTTT. Translating gives CASSLGGVYNSPLHF.

The V gene is TRBV9, the J gene TRBJ2-2; 8 bases are a match to TRBD2. Germline CDR1 and CDR2: SGDLS and YYNGEE. Germline trimming cut 0 bases from V and 5 bases from J; bases unmatched to any gene: 12. The CDR3 extends over 18 amino acids. CDR3 residues: CASSVASAGGAGTGELFF. CDR3 sequence (DNA): TGTGCCAGCAGCGTAGCTTCGGCCGGGGGGGCCGGTACCGGGGAGCTGTTTTTT.

This chain links TRBV19 with TRBJ2-1; perhaps TRBD1 as D (5 bases). The germline CDR1 and CDR2 sequences are LNHDA and SQIVND (reference sequence). V was clipped by 6 bases and J by 4 bases, with 13 bases between them. The CDR3 covers 14 residues. CDR3 coding DNA: TGTGCCAGTAGCCAGGATCGACAGTACAATGAGCAGTTCTTC. Protein product: CASSQDRQYNEQFF.

The gene calls are TRBV5-1 and TRBJ2-3, with TRBD2 matching 11 bases. V dropped 3 bases and J dropped 3; count of bases not matched to a gene: 3. The CDR3 has 15 residues. Germline CDR1 reads SGHRS; CDR2 reads YFSETQ. CDR3 region: CASSSLAGVTDTQYF. In DNA form, the CDR3 reads TGCGCCAGCAGCTCACTAGCGGGAGTAACAGATACGCAGTATTTT.

The rearrangement uses TRBV5-1 and TRBJ2-3; 9 bases match TRBD2. Germline loops: CDR1 SGHRS, CDR2 YFSETQ. V shed 0 bases, J shed 4 bases, and the junction held 6 bases outside the gene matches. The CDR3 totals 16 residues. The CDR3 loop is CASSLGGGAWADTQYF. The DNA for the CDR3 is TGCGCCAGCAGCTTGGGCGGGGGGGCTTGGGCAGATACGCAGTATTTT.

CDR3 sequence reads: CASSVIGYGYTF. CDR3 coding DNA: TGCGCCAGCAGCGTAATCGGCTATGGCTACACCTTC. The chain has TRBV5-1 and TRBJ1-2; D call uncertain. Trimming left V 4 bases short and J 4 bases short, with 8 bases between. The CDR3 is 12 amino acids. From germline, CDR1 is SGHRS and CDR2 YFSETQ.

The chain has TRBV7-2 and TRBJ2-1; 10 positions match TRBD2. V shed 2 bases, J shed 8 bases, and the junction held 15 bases outside the gene matches. The length of the CDR3 is 18 residues. Germline CDR1 reads SGHTA; CDR2 reads FQGNSA. Here the CDR3 reads CASSLQSGGARRGDEQFF. The CDR3 DNA is TGTGCCAGCAGCTTACAAAGCGGGGGGGCCAGGAGGGGTGATGAGCAGTTCTTC.

The chain has TRBV19 and TRBJ1-5; 7 bases match TRBD1. The V segment lost 3 bases and the J segment 1 base; nucleotides outside the gene matches: 15. The CDR3 is 19 amino acids. Germline V gene data show CDR1 as LNHDA and CDR2 as SQIVND (reference sequence). The CDR3 DNA follows: TGTGCCAGTAGTATTCTCGAGACAGGGTCTCTTTGGAGCAATCAGCCCCAGCATTTT. Translated: CASSILETGSLWSNQPQHF. The whole variable domain, remainder taken from reference TRBV19 and TRBJ1-5, is DGGITQSPKYLFRKEGQNVTLSCEQNLNHDAMYWYRQDPGQGLRLIYYSQIVNDFQKGDIAEGYSVSREKKESFPLTVTSAQKNPTAFYLCASSILETGSLWSNQPQHFGDGTRLSIL.

This clone was seen once. The chain carries TRBV12-5 and TRBJ1-6; D is undetermined. Germline CDR1 reads LGHNT; CDR2 reads FRNRAP. There are 13 residues in the CDR3. Trimming removed 1 base from V and 10 bases from J, with 8 bases in between. The CDR3 loop is CASGLEGGSPLHF. DNA for the CDR3: TGTGCTAGTGGTTTGGAGGGAGGGTCACCCCTCCACTTT.

With respect to this clone: At one end the junction does not follow the germline gene, possibly because of a read error. At the DNA level, this CDR3 is encoded by other sequences in the same sample as well. The CDR3 region has the DNA TGTGCCAGCAGCTCCCGGGGCGGGACAGGGAACACTGAAGCCTTCTTT. Encoded protein: CASSSRGGTGNTEAFF. This chain joins TRBV5-6 and TRBJ1-1, with 9 bases aligning to TRBD1. CDR1 and CDR2 from the germline V gene are SGHDT and YYEEEE. This CDR3 comprises 16 residues.

The V and J genes are TRBV11-2 and TRBJ2-5; D may be TRBD1 (5 bases). The V and J ends lost 2 bases and 5 bases respectively, with 9 bases between them. This CDR3 region has 13 residues. In germline, CDR1 is SGHAT, CDR2 FQNNGV. The CDR3: CASSLSGRETQYF. The CDR3 DNA is TGTGCCAGCAGCTTATCAGGGCGGGAGACCCAGTACTTC. Full variable domain (rest looked up from reference TRBV11-2 and TRBJ2-5): EAGVAQSPRYKIIEKRQSVAFWCNPISGHATLYWYQQILGQGPKLLIQFQNNGVVDDSQLPKDRFSAERLKGVDSTLKIQPAKLEDSAVYLCASSLSGRETQYFGPGTRLLVL.

The CDR3 region is CASIRAGVNTGELFF. CDR3 nucleotide sequence: TGTGCCAGTATCCGAGCGGGAGTGAACACCGGGGAGCTGTTTTTT. V and J are TRBV19 and TRBJ2-2; TRBD2 matches at 8 bases. The germline CDR1 and CDR2 sequences are LNHDA and SQIVND (reference sequence). Trimming took 7 bases from V and 1 from J; bases not matched to a gene: 5. The length of the CDR3 is 15 residues.

The rearrangement uses TRBV19 and TRBJ2-5; TRBD1 aligns across 9 bases. The CDR3 length is 17 residues. V gave up 1 base and J gave up 4 bases; unmatched junction bases: 10. The V gene's germline CDR1 is LNHDA and CDR2 SQIVND (reference sequence). CDR3 region: CASSIGYRGQDTETQYF. As DNA, the CDR3 is TGTGCCAGTAGTATAGGGTACAGGGGGCAGGATACAGAGACCCAGTACTTC.

This CDR3 is CASSPRAGASYEQYF. The CDR3 DNA is TGTGCCAGCTCACCGCGCGCAGGGGCCTCCTACGAGCAGTACTTC. The chain recombines TRBV18 with TRBJ2-7; TRBD1 might be the D (6 bases). CDR3 length: 15 residues. V shed 3 bases and J shed 0 bases, with 12 bases lying between them. Germline CDR1 is KGHSH and CDR2 is LQKENI.

The gene calls are TRBV6-4 and TRBJ1-2, with 9 positions matching TRBD1. Unmatched junction bases numbered 10, after V lost 10 bases and J lost 4 bases. The germline V gene has CDR1 MRHNA and CDR2 SNTAGT. The CDR3 covers 14 residues. The CDR3 is CANPLTGGRYGYTF. CDR3 sequence (DNA): TGTGCCAACCCTTTGACAGGGGGACGCTATGGCTACACCTTC.